This TCR beta chain was sequenced in a study of PD-1 and CTLA-4 blockade in melanoma. This clone has just one count. The table came from immunoSEQ multiplex PCR; TCRdb's copy has only in-frame clones and leaves some out. The sample has roughly 30,000 clones, under 95% seen once. V lost 1 base, J lost 0 bases, and 15 bases lay in between. In germline, CDR1 is MGHRA, CDR2 YSYEKL. This CDR3 comprises 17 residues. This sequence joins TRBV4-1 and TRBJ1-1; a possible D gene is TRBD1 (6 bases). Sequences were derived from CD8+ T cells from peripheral blood, sampled from a patient given anti-PD-1 treatment. The clonotype originates from a human donor with melanoma. The CDR3 here is CASSQANRVKMNTEAFF. CDR3 sequence (DNA): TGCGCCAGCAGCCAAGCGAACAGGGTGAAAATGAACACTGAAGCTTTCTTT.